Below, one TCR beta chain is given with its context. The antigen is not known. The data originate from a study of a mutant IDH1 vaccine in newly diagnosed glioma. Assay: immunoSEQ multiplex PCR; the TCRdb copy retains only in-frame clones and omits some. Of tens of thousands of clones in the sample, about 80% were seen once. Time point specified: week 47, end of study. Topical imiquimod was applied with each vaccine dose, which held 300 ug of mutant IDH1 20-mer peptide. New WHO grade 3 or 4 astrocytomas that were IDH1-mutant and ATRX-lost had been found in donors. This CDR3 spans 16 amino acids. The germline V and J ends were trimmed by 1 base and 6 bases, with 16 bases remaining between them. CDR1 is MGHRA, CDR2 YSYEKL, per germline.

The TCR originated in a man aged 50 or older with glioma. The sequencing here drew on PBMCs, taken from a glioma patient whose treatment included an IDH1 peptide vaccine. The chain employs TRBV4-1 and TRBJ1-5; the D is unclear. The CDR3 loop reads CASSQGDVGLGQPQHF. CDR3 nucleotides: TGCGCCAGCAGCCAAGGGGATGTTGGGCTAGGTCAGCCCCAGCATTTT.